This T cell receptor (beta chain) was identified during a study of T cells in Graves' hyperthyroidism and ophthalmopathy. Study results and caveats: Most clonotypes that expanded in the thyroid above 0.001 also showed up in blood. In the analysis, a 13 V-J model separated ophthalmopathy from stable hyperthyroidism.

Trimming left V 8 bases short and J 6 bases short, with 13 bases between. Germline loops: CDR1 DFQATT, CDR2 SNEGSKA (reference sequence). The CDR3 has 11 residues. This clonotype appeared many times. Its cognate antigen is unknown. Template material for amplifying TCR beta CDR3 regions consisted of RNA transcripts. First-round RT-PCR with HTBI primers amplified the TCR CDR3 region. TCRdb re-derived calls from the multiplex PCR reads in MiXCR, one entry per CDR3 protein. Of 240,000 or so distinct CDR3 sequences in the sample, around 17% are singletons; the top ten hold around 30%. The chain employs TRBV20-1 and TRBJ1-1; the D gene is possibly TRBD1 (6 bases). The receptor's source is a young woman with Graves' ophthalmopathy. Material: blood. CDR3 amino acids: CSQQQGAEAFF. The CDR3, as DNA: TGCAGTCAACAACAGGGCGCTGAAGCTTTCTTT.